This T cell receptor (beta chain) was documented in a study of cytomegalovirus exposure and HLA in healthy donors. Germline CDR1 is SGHRS and CDR2 is YFSETQ. V gave up 0 bases and J gave up 0 bases, with 14 bases separating them. CDR3 length: 17 amino acids. A multiplex PCR was run with 60 Vbeta primers and 13 Jbeta primers. Using immunoSEQ multiplex PCR, the repertoire was profiled, and TCRdb retains in-frame clones only, with some absent. The table includes around 150,000 clones, around 65% detected once. The material sequenced was PBMCs. The genes are TRBV5-1 and TRBJ2-3; D may be TRBD2 (5 bases). This clonotype was obtained from a middle-aged woman in good health and CMV-seropositive. CDR3 residues: CASSLGLRRSSTDTQYF. CDR3 sequence (DNA): TGCGCCAGCAGCTTGGGACTCAGGAGGTCTAGCACAGATACGCAGTATTTT.